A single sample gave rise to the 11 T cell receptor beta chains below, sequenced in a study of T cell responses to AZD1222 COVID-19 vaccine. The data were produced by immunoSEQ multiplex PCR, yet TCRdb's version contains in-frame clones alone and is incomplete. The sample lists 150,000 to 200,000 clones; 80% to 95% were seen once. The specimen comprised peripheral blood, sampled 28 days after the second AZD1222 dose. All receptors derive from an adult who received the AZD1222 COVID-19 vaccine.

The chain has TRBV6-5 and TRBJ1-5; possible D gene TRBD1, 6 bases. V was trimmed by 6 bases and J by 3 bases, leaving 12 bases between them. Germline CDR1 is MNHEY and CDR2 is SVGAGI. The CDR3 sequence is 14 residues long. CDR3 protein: CASSPGQINQPQHF. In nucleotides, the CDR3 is TGTGCCAGCAGCCCCGGACAGATCAATCAGCCCCAGCATTTT.

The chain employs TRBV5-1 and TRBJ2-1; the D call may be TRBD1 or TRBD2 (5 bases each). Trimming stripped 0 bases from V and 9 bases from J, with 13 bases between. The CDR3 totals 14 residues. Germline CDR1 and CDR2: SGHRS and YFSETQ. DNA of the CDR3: TGCGCCAGCAGCTTGGAGGAGGTAGGGGTTGAGCAGTTCTTC. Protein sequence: CASSLEEVGVEQFF.

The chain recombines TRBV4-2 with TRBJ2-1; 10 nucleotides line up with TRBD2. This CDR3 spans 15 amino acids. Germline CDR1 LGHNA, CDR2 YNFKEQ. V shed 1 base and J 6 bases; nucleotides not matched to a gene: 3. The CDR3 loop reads CASSQVLAGTNEQFF. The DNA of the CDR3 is TGTGCCAGCAGCCAAGTACTAGCGGGAACCAATGAGCAGTTCTTC.

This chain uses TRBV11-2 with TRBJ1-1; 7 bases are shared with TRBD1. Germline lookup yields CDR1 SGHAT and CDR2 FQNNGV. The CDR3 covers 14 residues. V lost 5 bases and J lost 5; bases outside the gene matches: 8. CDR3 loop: CASSTDRVVTEAFF. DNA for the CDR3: TGTGCCAGCAGCACCGACAGGGTAGTAACTGAAGCTTTCTTT.

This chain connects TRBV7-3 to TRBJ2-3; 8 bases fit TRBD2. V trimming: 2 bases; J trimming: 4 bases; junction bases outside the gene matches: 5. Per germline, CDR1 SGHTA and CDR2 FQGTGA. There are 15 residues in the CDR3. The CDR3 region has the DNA TGTGCCAGCAGCTTAGCACCCGGGGGGGCAGATACGCAGTATTTT. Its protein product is CASSLAPGGADTQYF.

CDR3 residues: CASRKGVGNTGELFF. CDR3 DNA: TGTGCCAGCAGGAAAGGGGTAGGGAACACCGGGGAGCTGTTTTTT. The J gene is TRBJ2-2, the V gene TRBV7-2; tentatively, D is TRBD1 (5 bases). The germline gives CDR1 SGHTA, CDR2 FQGNSA. There are 15 residues in the CDR3. Trimming cost V 6 bases and J 1 base, with 12 bases left between them.

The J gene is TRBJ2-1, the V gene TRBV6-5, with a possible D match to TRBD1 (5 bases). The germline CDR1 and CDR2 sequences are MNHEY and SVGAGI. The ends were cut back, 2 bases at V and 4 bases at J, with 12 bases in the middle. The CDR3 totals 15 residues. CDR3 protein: CASSYDRGSYNEQFF. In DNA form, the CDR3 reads TGTGCCAGCAGTTACGATAGGGGTTCATACAATGAGCAGTTCTTC.

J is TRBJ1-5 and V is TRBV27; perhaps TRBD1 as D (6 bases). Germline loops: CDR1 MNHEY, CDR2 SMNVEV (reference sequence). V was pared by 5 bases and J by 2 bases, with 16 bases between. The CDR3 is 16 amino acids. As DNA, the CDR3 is TGTGCCAGCAGTCAACAGGGTCGGGGGGGCAATCAGCCCCAGCATTTT. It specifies CASSQQGRGGNQPQHF.

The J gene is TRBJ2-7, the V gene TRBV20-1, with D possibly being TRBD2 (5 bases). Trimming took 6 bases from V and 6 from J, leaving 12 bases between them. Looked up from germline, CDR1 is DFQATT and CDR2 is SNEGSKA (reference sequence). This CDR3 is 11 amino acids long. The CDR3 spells CSAYRSGEQYF. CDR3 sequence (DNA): TGCAGTGCGTATAGGAGCGGCGAGCAGTACTTC.

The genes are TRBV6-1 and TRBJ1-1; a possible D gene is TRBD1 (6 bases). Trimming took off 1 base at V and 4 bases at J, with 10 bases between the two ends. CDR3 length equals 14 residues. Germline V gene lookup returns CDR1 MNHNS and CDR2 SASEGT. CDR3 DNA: TGTGCCAGCAGTGAAGGAACAGGGATCACTGAAGCTTTCTTT. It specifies CASSEGTGITEAFF.

CDR3 loop: CASSLNGQGNNEQFF. DNA for the CDR3: TGTGCCAGCAGCTTAAACGGACAGGGGAACAATGAGCAGTTCTTC. The chain recombines TRBV7-8 with TRBJ2-1, with 9 bases that match TRBD1. This CDR3 region has 15 residues. Germline trimming cut 2 bases from V and 5 bases from J; bases unmatched to any gene: 4. Germline V gives CDR1 SGHVS, CDR2 FQNEAQ.